One T cell receptor beta chain is described in this entry. Its antigen is unknown. The data were obtained in a study of Tregs in tolerant kidney transplant recipients. Before regulatory T cell sorting, thawed PBMCs rested overnight at 37°C in around 180 IU/ml IL-2. CDR3 length: 13 residues. The germline gives CDR1 SGHTA, CDR2 FQGNSA. V lost 5 bases and J 3 bases, leaving 10 bases between the germline ends. The method was immunoSEQ multiplex PCR; TCRdb's version includes in-frame clones alone and lacks a portion of them. In the table there are roughly 46,000 clones, roughly 89% of which are singletons. Study results and limitations: Few patients were studied, so findings need validation in larger groups.

The genes are TRBV7-2 and TRBJ1-1, with D tentatively TRBD1 (6 bases). Source material: Tregs from blood. The sequence came from a human donor in good health. CDR3: CASSPGVYTEAFF. CDR3 in DNA: TGTGCCAGCAGCCCAGGGGTTTACACTGAAGCTTTCTTT.